Listed here are 10 T cell receptor beta chains from one sample, sequenced in a study of cytomegalovirus exposure and HLA in healthy donors. Data came from immunoSEQ multiplex PCR; TCRdb stores just in-frame clones and leaves some out. Of about 98,000 clones listed, 87% are singletons. The sample was PBMCs. These receptors originate from a woman in her twenties or thirties in good health and CMV-seronegative.

The chain recombines TRBV5-6 with TRBJ2-7; D remains ambiguous. CDR3 length: 12 amino acids. Between the trimmed V and J ends, which lost 0 bases and 5 bases, there was a span of 6 bases. CDR1 and CDR2 from the germline V gene are SGHDT and YYEEEE. CDR3 sequence: CASSLEHHEQYF. The CDR3, as DNA: TGTGCCAGCAGCTTGGAGCACCACGAGCAGTACTTC.

The chain combines TRBV19 with TRBJ2-5; D is undetermined. Trimming shortened V by 7 bases and J by 3 bases, and 6 bases separated the two germline ends. Germline V gene sequence: CDR1 LNHDA, CDR2 SQIVND (reference sequence). The CDR3 sequence is 11 residues long. The CDR3 DNA is TGTGCCAGTAAATCCGAAGAGACCCAGTACTTC. Its protein is CASKSEETQYF.

The chain combines TRBV7-8 with TRBJ2-1, with 11 bases matching TRBD2. The germline V gene has CDR1 SGHVS and CDR2 FQNEAQ. The CDR3 is 18 residues long. Trimming cost V 1 base and J 7 bases; bases outside gene matches: 12. The CDR3 nucleotides read TGTGCCAGCAGCTTAGAGCCATTAGCGGGAGGGCCGGGGAATGAGCAGTTCTTC. Protein product: CASSLEPLAGGPGNEQFF.

J is TRBJ1-1 and V is TRBV6-5; tentative D call: TRBD1 (5 bases). Trimming left V 10 bases short and J 4 bases short, with 19 bases between. Germline assignment: CDR1 MNHEY and CDR2 SVGAGI. This CDR3 comprises 14 residues. As DNA, the CDR3 is TGTGCCACCCTAGGGAGGGGATGGGTCACTGAAGCTTTCTTT. This encodes CATLGRGWVTEAFF.

The count of this clone is one. The V call is TRBV18, the J call TRBJ1-6; 7 bases align to TRBD1. The CDR3 extends over 13 amino acids. Germline CDR1 KGHSH, CDR2 LQKENI. The V segment lost 3 bases and the J segment 10 bases; nucleotides outside the gene matches: 3. The CDR3: CASSPGQLSPLHF. DNA for the CDR3: TGTGCCAGCTCACCGGGACAGTTGTCACCCCTCCACTTT.

The V call is TRBV11-2, the J call TRBJ1-6; D unclear. CDR1 and CDR2 (germline): SGHAT, FQNNGV. V lost 7 bases to trimming and J lost 8 bases, with 12 bases between them. The CDR3 consists of 13 residues. For the CDR3, the DNA is TGTGCCAGCACCGTAGGCGGGTATTCACCCCTCCACTTT. Its translation: CASTVGGYSPLHF.

The chain combines TRBV6-5 with TRBJ2-7; D gene uncertain. The CDR3 has 15 amino acids. Trimming took 1 base from V and 3 from J, leaving 13 bases between them. Germline V gene data show CDR1 as MNHEY and CDR2 as SVGAGI. The CDR3: CASSYYDGHSYEQYF. The CDR3 nucleotides are TGTGCCAGCAGTTACTACGACGGTCACAGCTACGAGCAGTACTTC.

V usage is TRBV2 and J usage is TRBJ1-1, with D perhaps matching TRBD1 (6 bases). Trimming removed 5 bases from V and 1 base from J, with 8 bases in between. CDR3 length equals 13 residues. CDR1 SNHLY and CDR2 FYNNEI come from the germline V gene. The CDR3, as DNA: TGTGCCAGCAGTTCACAGGGGAACACTGAAGCTTTCTTT. It yields the protein CASSSQGNTEAFF.

The chain uses TRBV5-1 and TRBJ2-3, with 9 positions matching TRBD2. Trimming took 5 bases from V and 1 from J; bases not matched to a gene: 8. Germline CDR1 SGHRS, CDR2 YFSETQ. This CDR3 is built from 16 residues. Written as DNA, the CDR3 is TGCGCCAGCAGGGCGGGACTAGCAGTTGGCACAGATACGCAGTATTTT. Translating gives CASRAGLAVGTDTQYF.

The chain has TRBV5-1 and TRBJ2-1, with 14 bases lining up with TRBD2. The V gene end was trimmed by 7 bases and the J gene end by 8 bases; junction bases not matched to a gene: 8. The CDR3 length is 15 residues. Germline lookup yields CDR1 SGHRS and CDR2 YFSETQ. CDR3 amino acids: CASRLGLAGADEQFF. The CDR3 region has the DNA TGCGCCAGCCGCCTGGGACTAGCGGGAGCTGATGAGCAGTTCTTC. Variable domain in full (rest from reference TRBV5-1 and TRBJ2-1): KAGVTQTPRYLIKTRGQQVTLSCSPISGHRSVSWYQQTPGQGLQFLFEYFSETQRNKGNFPGRFSGRQFSNSRSEMNVSTLELGDSALYLCASRLGLAGADEQFFGPGTRLTVL.